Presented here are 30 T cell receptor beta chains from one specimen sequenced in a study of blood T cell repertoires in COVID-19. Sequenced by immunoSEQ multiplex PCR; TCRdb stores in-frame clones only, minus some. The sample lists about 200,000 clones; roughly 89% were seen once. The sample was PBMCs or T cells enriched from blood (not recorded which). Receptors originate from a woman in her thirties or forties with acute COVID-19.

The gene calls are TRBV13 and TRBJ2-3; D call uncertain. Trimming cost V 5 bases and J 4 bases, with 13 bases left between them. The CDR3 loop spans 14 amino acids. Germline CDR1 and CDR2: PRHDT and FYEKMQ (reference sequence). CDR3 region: CASSISSGSDTQYF. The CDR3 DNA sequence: TGTGCCAGCAGCATATCGTCAGGCTCAGATACGCAGTATTTT.

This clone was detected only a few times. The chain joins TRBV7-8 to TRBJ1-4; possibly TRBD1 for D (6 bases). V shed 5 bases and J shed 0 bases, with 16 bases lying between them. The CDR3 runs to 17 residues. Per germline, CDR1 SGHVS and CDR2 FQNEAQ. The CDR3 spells CASSPRGAFATNEKLFF. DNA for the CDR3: TGTGCCAGCAGCCCCCGGGGGGCCTTTGCAACTAATGAAAAACTGTTTTTT.

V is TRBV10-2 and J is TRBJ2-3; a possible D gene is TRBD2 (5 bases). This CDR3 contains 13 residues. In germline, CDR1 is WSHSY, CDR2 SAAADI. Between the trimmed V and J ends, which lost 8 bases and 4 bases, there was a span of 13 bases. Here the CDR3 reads CASSSGRADTQYF. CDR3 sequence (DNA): TGCGCCAGCTCGAGCGGCCGGGCAGATACGCAGTATTTT.

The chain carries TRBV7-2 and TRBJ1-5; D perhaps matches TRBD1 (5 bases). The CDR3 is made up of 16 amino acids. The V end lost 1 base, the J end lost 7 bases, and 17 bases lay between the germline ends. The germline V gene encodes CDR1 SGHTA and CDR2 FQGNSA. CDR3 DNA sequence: TGTGCCAGCAGCTTAGTATCGGCCGGTGGGGGGCAGCCCCAGCATTTT. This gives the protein CASSLVSAGGGQPQHF.

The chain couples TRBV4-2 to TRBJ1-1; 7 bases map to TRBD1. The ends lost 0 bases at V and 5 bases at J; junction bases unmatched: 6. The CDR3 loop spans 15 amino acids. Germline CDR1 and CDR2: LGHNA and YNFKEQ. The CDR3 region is CASSQDEPGGTEAFF. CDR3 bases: TGTGCCAGCAGCCAAGATGAGCCAGGGGGGACTGAAGCTTTCTTT.

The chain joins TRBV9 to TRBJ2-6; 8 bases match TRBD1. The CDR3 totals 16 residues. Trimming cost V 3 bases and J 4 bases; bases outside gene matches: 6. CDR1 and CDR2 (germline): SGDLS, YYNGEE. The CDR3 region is CASSGVTGVGANVLTF. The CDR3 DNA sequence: TGTGCCAGCAGCGGAGTGACAGGGGTAGGGGCCAACGTCCTGACTTTC. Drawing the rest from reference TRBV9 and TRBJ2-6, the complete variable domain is DSGVTQTPKHLITATGQRVTLRCSPRSGDLSVYWYQQSLDQGLQFLIQYYNGEERAKGNILERFSAQQFPDLHSELNLSSLELGDSALYFCASSGVTGVGANVLTFGAGSRLTVL.

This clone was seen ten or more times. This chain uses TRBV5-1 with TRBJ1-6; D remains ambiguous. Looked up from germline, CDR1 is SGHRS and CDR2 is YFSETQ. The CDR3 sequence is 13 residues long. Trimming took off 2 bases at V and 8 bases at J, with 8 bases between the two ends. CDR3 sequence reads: CASSFGEDSPLHF. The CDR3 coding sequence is TGCGCCAGCAGCTTTGGGGAGGATTCACCCCTCCACTTT.

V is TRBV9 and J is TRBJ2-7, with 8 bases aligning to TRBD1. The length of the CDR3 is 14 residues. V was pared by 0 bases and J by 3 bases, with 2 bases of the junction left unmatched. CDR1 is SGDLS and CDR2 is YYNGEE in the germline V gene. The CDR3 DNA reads TGTGCCAGCAGCGTAGAAGACAGGGGCTACGAGCAGTACTTC. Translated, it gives CASSVEDRGYEQYF.

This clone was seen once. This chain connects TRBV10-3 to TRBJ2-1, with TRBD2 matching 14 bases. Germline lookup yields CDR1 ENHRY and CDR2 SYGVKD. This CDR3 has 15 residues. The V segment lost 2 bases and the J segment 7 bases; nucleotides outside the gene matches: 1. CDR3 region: CAISERLAGGNEQFF. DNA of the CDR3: TGTGCCATCAGTGAGAGACTAGCGGGAGGGAATGAGCAGTTCTTC.

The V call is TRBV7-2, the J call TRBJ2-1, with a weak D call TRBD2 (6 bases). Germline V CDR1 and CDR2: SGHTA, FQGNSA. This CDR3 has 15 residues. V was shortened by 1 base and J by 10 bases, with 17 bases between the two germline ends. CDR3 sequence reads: CASSLVSGGKGEQFF. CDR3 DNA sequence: TGTGCCAGCAGCTTAGTGAGTGGGGGGAAAGGCGAGCAGTTCTTC. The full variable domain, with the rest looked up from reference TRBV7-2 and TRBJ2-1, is GAGVSQSPSNKVTEKGKDVELRCDPISGHTALYWYRQSLGQGLEFLIYFQGNSAPDKSGLPSDRFSAERTGGSVSTLTIQRTQQEDSAVYLCASSLVSGGKGEQFFGPGTRLTVL.

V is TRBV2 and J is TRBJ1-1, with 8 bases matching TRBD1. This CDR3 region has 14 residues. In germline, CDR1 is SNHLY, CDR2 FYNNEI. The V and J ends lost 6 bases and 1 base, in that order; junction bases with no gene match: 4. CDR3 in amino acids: CASSDDRGNTEAFF. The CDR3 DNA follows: TGTGCCAGCAGCGACGACAGGGGGAACACTGAAGCTTTCTTT. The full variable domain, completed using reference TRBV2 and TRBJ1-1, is EPEVTQTPSHQVTQMGQEVILRCVPISNHLYFYWYRQILGQKVEFLVSFYNNEISEKSEIFDDQFSVERPDGSNFTLKIRSTKLEDSAMYFCASSDDRGNTEAFFGQGTRLTVV.

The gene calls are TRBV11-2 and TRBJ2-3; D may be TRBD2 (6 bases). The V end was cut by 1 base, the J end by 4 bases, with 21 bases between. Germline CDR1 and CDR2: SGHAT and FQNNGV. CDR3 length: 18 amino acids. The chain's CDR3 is CASSLVSPSDEWADTQYF. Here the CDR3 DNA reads TGTGCCAGCAGCTTAGTTAGCCCTAGCGACGAATGGGCAGATACGCAGTATTTT.

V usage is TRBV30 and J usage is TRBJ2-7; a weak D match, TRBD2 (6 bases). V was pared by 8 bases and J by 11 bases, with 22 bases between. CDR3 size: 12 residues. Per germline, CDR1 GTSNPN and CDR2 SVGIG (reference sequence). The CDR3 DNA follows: TGTGCCCTTGGCGGGACGCAAGGGGAGAAGTACTTC. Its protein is CALGGTQGEKYF.

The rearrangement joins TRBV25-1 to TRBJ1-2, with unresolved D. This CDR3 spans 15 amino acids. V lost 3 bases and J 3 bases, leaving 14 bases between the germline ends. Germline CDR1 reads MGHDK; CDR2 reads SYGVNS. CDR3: CASSDGRQAYYGYTF. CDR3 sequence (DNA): TGTGCCAGCAGTGACGGCCGTCAGGCCTACTATGGCTACACCTTC.

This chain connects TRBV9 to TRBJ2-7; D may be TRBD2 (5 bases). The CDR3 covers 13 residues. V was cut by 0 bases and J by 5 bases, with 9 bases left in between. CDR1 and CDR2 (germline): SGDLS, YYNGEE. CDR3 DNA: TGTGCCAGCAGCGTAGCCCCGCGGGACGAGCAGTACTTC. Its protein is CASSVAPRDEQYF.

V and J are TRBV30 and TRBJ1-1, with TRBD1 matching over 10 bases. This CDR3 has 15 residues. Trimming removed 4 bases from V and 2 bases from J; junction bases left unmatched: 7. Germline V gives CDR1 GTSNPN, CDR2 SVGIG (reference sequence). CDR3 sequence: CAWNPWDRGNTEAFF. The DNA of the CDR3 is TGTGCCTGGAATCCTTGGGACAGGGGTAACACTGAAGCTTTCTTT.

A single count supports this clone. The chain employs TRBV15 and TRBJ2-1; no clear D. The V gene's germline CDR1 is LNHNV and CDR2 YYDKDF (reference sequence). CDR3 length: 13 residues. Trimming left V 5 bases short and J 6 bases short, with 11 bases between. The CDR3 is CATSLYVANEQFF. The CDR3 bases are TGTGCCACCAGCCTTTACGTGGCCAATGAGCAGTTCTTC.

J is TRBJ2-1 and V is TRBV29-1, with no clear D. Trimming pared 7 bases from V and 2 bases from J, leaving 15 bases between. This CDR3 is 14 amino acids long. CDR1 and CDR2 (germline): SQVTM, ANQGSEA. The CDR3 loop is CSAGDTWAYNEQFF. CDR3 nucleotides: TGCAGCGCCGGAGATACCTGGGCCTACAATGAGCAGTTCTTC.

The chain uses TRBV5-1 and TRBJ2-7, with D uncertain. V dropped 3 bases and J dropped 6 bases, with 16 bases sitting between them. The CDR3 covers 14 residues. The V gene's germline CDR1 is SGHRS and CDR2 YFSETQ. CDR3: CASSSLGSPTEQYF. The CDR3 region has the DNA TGCGCCAGCAGCTCGCTAGGTAGCCCTACCGAGCAGTACTTC.

The CDR3 sequence: CASSVFRGGRGTGELFF. The CDR3 DNA follows: TGTGCCAGCAGTGTATTCCGGGGGGGCCGGGGCACCGGGGAGCTGTTTTTT. J is TRBJ2-2 and V is TRBV2; 8 nucleotides match TRBD2. The CDR3 sequence is 17 residues long. Germline V CDR1 and CDR2: SNHLY, FYNNEI. V shed 4 bases and J 4 bases; nucleotides not matched to a gene: 11.

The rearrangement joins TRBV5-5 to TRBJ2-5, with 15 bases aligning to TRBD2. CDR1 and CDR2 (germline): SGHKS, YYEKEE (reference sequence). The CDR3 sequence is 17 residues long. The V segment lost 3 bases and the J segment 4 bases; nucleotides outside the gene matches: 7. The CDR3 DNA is TGTGCCAGCAGCTGGGGACTAGCGGGAGGTCTAGCAGAGACCCAGTACTTC. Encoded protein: CASSWGLAGGLAETQYF.

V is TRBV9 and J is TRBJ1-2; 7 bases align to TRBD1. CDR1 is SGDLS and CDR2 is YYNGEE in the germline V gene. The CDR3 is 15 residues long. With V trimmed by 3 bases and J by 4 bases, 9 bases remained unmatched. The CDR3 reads CASSASRTGLYGYTF. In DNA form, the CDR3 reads TGTGCCAGCAGCGCCTCTAGGACAGGACTCTATGGCTACACCTTC.

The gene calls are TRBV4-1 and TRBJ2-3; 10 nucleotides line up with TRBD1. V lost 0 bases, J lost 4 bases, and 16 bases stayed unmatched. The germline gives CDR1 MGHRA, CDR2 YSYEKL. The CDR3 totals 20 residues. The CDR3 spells CASSQDPGFLDRGQADTQYF. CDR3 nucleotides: TGCGCCAGCAGCCAAGATCCGGGGTTTTTAGACAGGGGGCAGGCAGATACGCAGTATTTT.

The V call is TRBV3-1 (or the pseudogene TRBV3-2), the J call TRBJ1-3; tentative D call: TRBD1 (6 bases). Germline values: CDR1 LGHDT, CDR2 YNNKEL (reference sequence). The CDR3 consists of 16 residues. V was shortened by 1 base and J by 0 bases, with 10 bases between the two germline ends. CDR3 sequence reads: CASSQGGGPSGNTIYF. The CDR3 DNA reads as TGTGCCAGCAGCCAAGGAGGGGGTCCCTCTGGAAACACCATATATTTT.

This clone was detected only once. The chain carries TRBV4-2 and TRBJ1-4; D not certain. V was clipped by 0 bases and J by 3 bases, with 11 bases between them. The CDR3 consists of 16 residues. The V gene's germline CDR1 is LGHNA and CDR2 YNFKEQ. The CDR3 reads CASSQDYPRANEKLFF. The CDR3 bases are TGTGCCAGCAGCCAAGACTATCCCCGGGCTAATGAAAAACTGTTTTTT.

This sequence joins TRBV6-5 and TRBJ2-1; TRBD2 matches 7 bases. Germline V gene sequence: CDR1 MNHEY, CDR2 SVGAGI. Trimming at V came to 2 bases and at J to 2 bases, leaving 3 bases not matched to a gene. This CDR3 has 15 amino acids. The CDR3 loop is CASSYVREAYNEQFF. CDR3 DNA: TGTGCCAGCAGTTACGTACGGGAGGCCTACAATGAGCAGTTCTTC.

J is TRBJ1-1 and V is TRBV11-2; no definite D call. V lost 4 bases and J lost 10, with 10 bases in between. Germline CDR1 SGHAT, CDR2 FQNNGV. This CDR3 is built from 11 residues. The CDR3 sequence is CASSSSTVAFF. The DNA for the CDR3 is TGTGCCAGCAGCTCCAGTACCGTAGCTTTCTTT.

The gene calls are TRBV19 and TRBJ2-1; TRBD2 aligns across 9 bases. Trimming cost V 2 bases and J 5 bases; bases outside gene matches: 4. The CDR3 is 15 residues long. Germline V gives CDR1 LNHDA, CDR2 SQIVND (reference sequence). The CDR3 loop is CASSIRLAGNNEQFF. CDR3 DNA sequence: TGTGCCAGTAGTATACGGCTAGCGGGAAACAATGAGCAGTTCTTC. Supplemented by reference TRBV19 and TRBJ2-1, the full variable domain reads DGGITQSPKYLFRKEGQNVTLSCEQNLNHDAMYWYRQDPGQGLRLIYYSQIVNDFQKGDIAEGYSVSREKKESFPLTVTSAQKNPTAFYLCASSIRLAGNNEQFFGPGTRLTVL.

The CDR3 nucleotides read TGTGCCAGCAGTGAGACAGGGGGTGACACCGGGGAGCTGTTTTTT. This translates into CASSETGGDTGELFF. This sequence joins TRBV2 and TRBJ2-2, with 9 bases matching TRBD1. The CDR3 totals 15 residues. With V trimmed by 3 bases and J by 3 bases, 2 bases remained unmatched. The germline gives CDR1 SNHLY, CDR2 FYNNEI. The whole variable domain, remainder taken from reference TRBV2 and TRBJ2-2, is EPEVTQTPSHQVTQMGQEVILRCVPISNHLYFYWYRQILGQKVEFLVSFYNNEISEKSEIFDDQFSVERPDGSNFTLKIRSTKLEDSAMYFCASSETGGDTGELFFGEGSRLTVL.

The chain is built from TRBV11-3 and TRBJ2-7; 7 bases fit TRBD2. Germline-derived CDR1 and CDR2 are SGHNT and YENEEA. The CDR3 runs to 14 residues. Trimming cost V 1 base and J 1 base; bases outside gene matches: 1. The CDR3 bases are TGTGCCAGCAGCTTAGCGGGAGGATCCTACGAGCAGTACTTC. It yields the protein CASSLAGGSYEQYF.